The 22 T cell receptor beta chains below all came from one sample that was sequenced in a study of shared clonotypes between healthy human individuals (dated by TCRdb to the early 2020s). To prepare the library, the immunoSEQ multiplex PCR assay was applied. TCRdb stores this immuneACCESS table with in-frame sequences only. Part of the clones is absent; in the studies checked, under half of the shortfall reflects unresolved V genes, and no reason is known for the rest. For this sample the table gives 2 million to 3 million clones, of which 80% to 95% were detected only once. More than 0.35% of the sample belongs to the ten largest clones. Sequenced sample: naive CD4+ T cells from PBMCs. In the paper's terms, the cell subset or site label means: CD45RA+ positively selected. The receptors stem from a man aged 18 to 30 in good health. Some clones in this sample may be carry-over from other donors' samples.

The chain couples TRBV7-9 to TRBJ1-4; 8 bases are a match to TRBD1. The CDR3 spans 15 residues. J gave up 8 bases and V 2 bases, and 7 bases lay outside the gene matches. Germline V gene data show CDR1 as SEHNR and CDR2 as FQNEAQ (reference sequence). CDR3 loop: CASSLMGQEAEKLFF. CDR3 sequence (DNA): TGTGCCAGCAGCTTAATGGGACAGGAGGCAGAAAAACTGTTTTTT.

This chain links TRBV7-9 with TRBJ2-7; perhaps TRBD1 as D (5 bases). This CDR3 spans 15 amino acids. The ends were cut back, 4 bases at V and 2 bases at J, with 15 bases in the middle. Per the germline V gene, CDR1 is SEHNR and CDR2 is FQNEAQ (reference sequence). CDR3 in amino acids: CASSYRGRFTYEQYF. DNA of the CDR3: TGTGCCAGCAGCTATAGGGGAAGGTTTACCTACGAGCAGTACTTC.

This chain joins TRBV11-1 and TRBJ1-1; D unresolved. Per the germline V gene, CDR1 is SGHAT and CDR2 is FQDESV (reference sequence). There are 14 residues in the CDR3. V was clipped by 5 bases and J by 3 bases, with 13 bases between them. CDR3: CASSDVWVDTEAFF. The CDR3 nucleotides read TGTGCCAGCAGCGACGTTTGGGTGGACACTGAAGCTTTCTTT.

V gene TRBV19 combines with J gene TRBJ1-1, with TRBD1 matching 7 bases. The trim removed 7 bases at V and 5 bases at J, leaving 7 bases unmatched. Germline values: CDR1 LNHDA, CDR2 SQIVND (reference sequence). This CDR3 region has 13 residues. The CDR3 DNA is TGTGCCAGTACTCACAGGGGAGATACTGAAGCTTTCTTT. It codes for CASTHRGDTEAFF.

The chain has TRBV4-2 and TRBJ2-1; D not certain. The CDR3 runs 16 residues. V was clipped by 5 bases and J by 0 bases, with 14 bases between them. Germline V lookup: CDR1 LGHNA, CDR2 YNFKEQ. CDR3 sequence (DNA): TGTGCCAGCAGCTCGCGATCGACGGTCTCCTACAATGAGCAGTTCTTC. Its protein is CASSSRSTVSYNEQFF.

The chain uses TRBV9 and TRBJ1-3, with D possibly being TRBD1 (5 bases). The germline V gene has CDR1 SGDLS and CDR2 YYNGEE. V shed 2 bases and J shed 4 bases, with 16 bases lying between them. The CDR3 is 16 residues long. The CDR3 here is CASSVSVPGTGNTIYF. The CDR3, as DNA: TGTGCCAGCAGCGTTAGCGTACCGGGGACCGGAAACACCATATATTTT.

J is TRBJ2-5 and V is TRBV18; TRBD2 might be the D (6 bases). The J call is in doubt because the DNA end fits TRBJ2-7 better. There are 15 residues in the CDR3. Germline lookup yields CDR1 KGHSH and CDR2 LQKENI. The CDR3 is CASSPYVGGLDEQYF. CDR3 in DNA: TGTGCCAGCTCACCATACGTTGGGGGACTGGACGAGCAGTACTTC.

The genes are TRBV28 and TRBJ2-2; TRBD2 agrees at 10 bases. The junction had 5 bases not matched to a gene; V was cut back by 6 bases and J by 4 bases. CDR3 length equals 15 residues. Germline-derived CDR1 and CDR2 are MDHEN and SYDVKM. CDR3 amino acids: CASRLAGGSTGELFF. DNA for the CDR3: TGTGCCAGCAGGTTAGCGGGAGGTTCCACCGGGGAGCTGTTTTTT. Filled out from reference TRBV28 and TRBJ2-2, the complete variable domain reads DVKVTQSSRYLVKRTGEKVFLECVQDMDHENMFWYRQDPGLGLRLIYFSYDVKMKEKGDIPEGYSVSREKKERFSLILESASTNQTSMYLCASRLAGGSTGELFFGEGSRLTVL.

In regard to this clone: The sample holds other DNA sequences that translate to the same CDR3. This chain links TRBV5-1 with TRBJ2-6; D unclear. The CDR3 consists of 13 residues. CDR1 is SGHRS, CDR2 YFSETQ, per germline. The V end was cut by 0 bases, the J end by 4 bases, with 2 bases between. CDR3 DNA sequence: TGCGCCAGCAGCTTGGCCGGGGCCAACGTCCTGACTTTC. It codes for CASSLAGANVLTF.

As regards this clone: An end of the junction does not agree with germline; a read error may underlie this. Here the CDR3 DNA reads TGTGCCAGCAGCCCTGCCGGAACCCTGGGAGGGCTACACTTC. It is translated as CASSPAGTLGGLHF. The chain combines TRBV7-3 with TRBJ2-7; 7 positions agree with TRBD2. The CDR3 has 14 residues. Germline V lookup: CDR1 SGHTA, CDR2 FQGTGA.

The chain employs TRBV7-2 and TRBJ1-4; TRBD1 matches 10 bases. Germline V gene lookup returns CDR1 SGHTA and CDR2 FQGNSA. The junction had 4 bases not matched to a gene; V was cut back by 5 bases and J by 1 base. This CDR3 is 16 amino acids long. CDR3 sequence: CASSRQGALTNEKLFF. The CDR3 DNA follows: TGTGCCAGCAGCCGACAGGGGGCTCTAACTAATGAAAAACTGTTTTTT.

V and J are TRBV19 and TRBJ2-3; D might be TRBD1 or TRBD2, each matching 5 bases. The CDR3 has 14 amino acids. The V and J ends lost 3 bases and 9 bases respectively, with 16 bases between them. Germline V lookup: CDR1 LNHDA, CDR2 SQIVND (reference sequence). The CDR3 reads CASSMGVGINTQYF. CDR3 nucleotides: TGTGCCAGTAGTATGGGGGTGGGCATTAACACGCAGTATTTT.

This sequence joins TRBV19 and TRBJ2-2, with D unclear. V dropped 4 bases and J dropped 5 bases, with 5 bases sitting between them. Germline V gene lookup returns CDR1 LNHDA and CDR2 SQIVND (reference sequence). This CDR3 is built from 12 residues. The CDR3 sequence: CASSKRTGELFF. The CDR3 DNA sequence: TGTGCCAGTAGTAAAAGGACCGGGGAGCTGTTTTTT.

V usage is TRBV29-1 and J usage is TRBJ2-1; D unresolved. The CDR3 runs 10 residues. Germline CDR1 reads SQVTM; CDR2 reads ANQGSEA. V gave up 6 bases and J gave up 15 bases, with 15 bases separating them. In nucleotides, the CDR3 is TGCAGCGTAGACCCGGACCTGCCGTTCTTC. This codes for CSVDPDLPFF.

The chain employs TRBV11-2 and TRBJ1-2; D uncertain. This CDR3 contains 15 residues. Trimming removed 0 bases from V and 7 bases from J, with 15 bases in between. The germline V gene has CDR1 SGHAT and CDR2 FQNNGV. In nucleotides, the CDR3 is TGTGCCAGCAGCTTAGATCCGGCCTCCCTGGGTGGCTACACCTTC. This codes for CASSLDPASLGGYTF. The variable domain in full, with the rest retrieved from reference TRBV11-2 and TRBJ1-2, is EAGVAQSPRYKIIEKRQSVAFWCNPISGHATLYWYQQILGQGPKLLIQFQNNGVVDDSQLPKDRFSAERLKGVDSTLKIQPAKLEDSAVYLCASSLDPASLGGYTFGSGTRLTVV.

This clone was seen just once. Other DNA sequences from this sample encode an identical CDR3 as well. V gene TRBV7-9 combines with J gene TRBJ2-7; D gene unclear. V gave up 1 base and J gave up 4 bases, with 2 bases separating them. The CDR3 is 11 residues long. The germline CDR1 and CDR2 sequences are SEHNR and FQNEAQ (reference sequence). The DNA of the CDR3 is TGTGCCAGCAGCTTAGTTTACGAGCAGTACTTC. Translated, it gives CASSLVYEQYF. Full variable domain (missing parts from reference TRBV7-9 and TRBJ2-7): DTGVSQNPRHKITKRGQNVTFRCDPISEHNRLYWYRQTLGQGPEFLTYFQNEAQLEKSRLLSDRFSAERPKGSFSTLEIQRTEQGDSAMYLCASSLVYEQYFGPGTRLTVT.

V and J are TRBV6-1 and TRBJ1-3; no clear D gene. The CDR3 sequence is 16 residues long. Germline CDR1 reads MNHNS; CDR2 reads SASEGT. V dropped 2 bases and J dropped 0 bases, with 11 bases sitting between them. The CDR3 DNA reads as TGTGCCAGCAGTGAAAGCCTCCCAAGCTCTGGAAACACCATATATTTT. Its translation: CASSESLPSSGNTIYF.

With regard to this clone: Distinct nucleotide sequences in the sample also encode this CDR3. V gene TRBV18 combines with J gene TRBJ1-4, with a possible D match to TRBD1 (5 bases). Germline V gene lookup returns CDR1 KGHSH and CDR2 LQKENI. This CDR3 has 14 residues. Trimming took off 3 bases at V and 3 bases at J, with 8 bases between the two ends. The chain's CDR3 is CASSPGGSNEKLFF. CDR3 in DNA: TGTGCCAGCTCACCGGGGGGGTCTAATGAAAAACTGTTTTTT.

The DNA of the CDR3 is TGTGCCAGCAGTCAGCCCCGGGACGGCGTAGCGGATACGCAGTATTTT. Translated, it gives CASSQPRDGVADTQYF. J is TRBJ2-3 and V is TRBV6-6; D is perhaps TRBD1 or TRBD2 (5 bases each). The CDR3 is 16 amino acids. The germline gives CDR1 MNHNY, CDR2 SVGAGI (reference sequence). Trimming took off 5 bases at V and 6 bases at J, with 21 bases between the two ends.

The CDR3 spells CASSHDGNYGYTF. The DNA for the CDR3 is TGTGCCAGCAGTCACGACGGAAACTATGGCTACACCTTC. The gene calls are TRBV28 and TRBJ1-2; D not certain. In germline, CDR1 is MDHEN, CDR2 SYDVKM. This CDR3 comprises 13 residues. V gave up 5 bases and J gave up 2 bases, with 9 bases separating them.

This clone was detected once. The chain employs TRBV5-7 and TRBJ2-1, with 8 positions matching TRBD2. TRBV5-7 is flagged as an ORF with uncertain function. J was trimmed by 0 bases and V by 0 bases; bases with no gene match: 11. CDR3 length equals 19 residues. DNA of the CDR3: TGTGCCAGCAGCTTGGTTCATGGGCTAGCGGGTTTCTCCTACAATGAGCAGTTCTTC. Its protein product is CASSLVHGLAGFSYNEQFF.

The chain couples TRBV4-2 to TRBJ2-2, with 15 bases lining up with TRBD2. The CDR3 is made up of 17 amino acids. J gave up 7 bases and V 4 bases, and 7 bases lay outside the gene matches. Germline CDR1 reads LGHNA; CDR2 reads YNFKEQ. Here the CDR3 reads CASSRPGTSGRIGELFF. In DNA, the CDR3 is TGTGCCAGCAGCCGTCCCGGGACTAGCGGGAGGATCGGGGAGCTGTTTTTT.